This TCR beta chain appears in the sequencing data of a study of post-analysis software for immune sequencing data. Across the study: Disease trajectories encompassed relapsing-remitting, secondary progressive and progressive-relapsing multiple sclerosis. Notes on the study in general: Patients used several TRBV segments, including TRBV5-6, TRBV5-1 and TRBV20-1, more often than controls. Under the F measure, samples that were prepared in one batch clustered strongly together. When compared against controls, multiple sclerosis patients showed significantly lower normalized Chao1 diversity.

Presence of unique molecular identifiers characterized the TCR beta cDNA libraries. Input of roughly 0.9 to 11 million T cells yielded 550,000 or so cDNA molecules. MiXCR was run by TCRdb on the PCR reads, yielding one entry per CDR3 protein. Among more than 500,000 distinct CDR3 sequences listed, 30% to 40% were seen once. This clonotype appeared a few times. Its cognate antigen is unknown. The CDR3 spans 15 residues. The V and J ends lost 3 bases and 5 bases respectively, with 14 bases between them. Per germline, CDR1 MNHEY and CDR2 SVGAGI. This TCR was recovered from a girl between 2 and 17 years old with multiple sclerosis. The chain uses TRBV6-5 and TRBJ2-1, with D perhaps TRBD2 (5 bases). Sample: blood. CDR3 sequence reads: CASSYFPSQHNEQFF. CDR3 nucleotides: TGTGCCAGCAGTTATTTTCCTAGCCAGCACAATGAGCAGTTCTTC.